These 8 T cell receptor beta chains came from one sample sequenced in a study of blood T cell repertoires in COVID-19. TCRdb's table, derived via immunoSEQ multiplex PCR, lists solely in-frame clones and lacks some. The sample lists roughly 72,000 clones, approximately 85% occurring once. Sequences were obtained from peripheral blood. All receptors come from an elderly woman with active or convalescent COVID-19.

The CDR3 sequence is CATGAGAGTDTQYF. CDR3 in DNA: TGTGCCACTGGGGCTGGGGCAGGCACAGATACGCAGTATTTT. V usage is TRBV2 and J usage is TRBJ2-3; possibly TRBD1 for D (5 bases). This CDR3 has 14 residues. CDR1 is SNHLY and CDR2 is FYNNEI in the germline V gene. With 10 bases removed from V and 1 base from J, the gap between germline ends came to 15 bases.

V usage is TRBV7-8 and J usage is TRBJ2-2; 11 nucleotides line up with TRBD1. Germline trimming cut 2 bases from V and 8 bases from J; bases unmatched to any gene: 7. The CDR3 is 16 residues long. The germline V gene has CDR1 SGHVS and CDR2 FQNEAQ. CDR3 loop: CASSLRDRGLVGELFF. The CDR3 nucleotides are TGTGCCAGCAGCTTAAGGGACAGGGGGTTAGTTGGGGAGCTGTTTTTT.

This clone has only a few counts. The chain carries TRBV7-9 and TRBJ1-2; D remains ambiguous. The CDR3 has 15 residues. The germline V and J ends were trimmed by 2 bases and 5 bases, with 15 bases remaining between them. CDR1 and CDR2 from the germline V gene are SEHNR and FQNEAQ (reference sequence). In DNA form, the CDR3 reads TGTGCCAGCAGCTTAACGCGGTCCGGAACTTATGGCTACACCTTC. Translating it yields CASSLTRSGTYGYTF.

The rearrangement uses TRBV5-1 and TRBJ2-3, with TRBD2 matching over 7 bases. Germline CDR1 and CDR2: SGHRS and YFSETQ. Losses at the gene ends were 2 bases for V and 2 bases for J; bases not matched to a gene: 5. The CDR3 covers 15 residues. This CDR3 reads CASSLLGRHTDTQYF. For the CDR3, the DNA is TGCGCCAGCAGCTTACTCGGGAGGCACACAGATACGCAGTATTTT.

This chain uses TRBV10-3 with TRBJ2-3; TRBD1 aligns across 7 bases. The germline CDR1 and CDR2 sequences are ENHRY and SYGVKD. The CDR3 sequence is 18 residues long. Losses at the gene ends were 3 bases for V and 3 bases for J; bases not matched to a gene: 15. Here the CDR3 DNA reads TGTGCCATCAGTGACCAAGGACAGGCCTGGGGCACGACAGATACGCAGTATTTT. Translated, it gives CAISDQGQAWGTTDTQYF.

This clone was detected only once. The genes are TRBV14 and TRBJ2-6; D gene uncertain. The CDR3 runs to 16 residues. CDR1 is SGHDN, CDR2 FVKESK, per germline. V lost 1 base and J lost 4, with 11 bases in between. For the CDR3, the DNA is TGTGCCAGCAGCCAAGTCGCGGTCTCGGGGGCCAACGTCCTGACTTTC. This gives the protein CASSQVAVSGANVLTF.

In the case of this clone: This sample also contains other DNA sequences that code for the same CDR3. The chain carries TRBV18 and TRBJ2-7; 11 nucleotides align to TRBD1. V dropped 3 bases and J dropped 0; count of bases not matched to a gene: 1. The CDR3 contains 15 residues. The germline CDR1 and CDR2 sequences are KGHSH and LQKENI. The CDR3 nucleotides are TGTGCCAGCTCACCCGGGACAGGGGGCTCCTACGAGCAGTACTTC. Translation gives CASSPGTGGSYEQYF.

The CDR3, as DNA: TGCAGCGTTGACGGGGGAATGGACACCATATATTTT. It yields the protein CSVDGGMDTIYF. V is TRBV29-1 and J is TRBJ1-3; tentative D call: TRBD1 (5 bases). This CDR3 has 12 amino acids. With 3 bases removed from V and 8 bases from J, the gap between germline ends came to 11 bases. The germline V gene has CDR1 SQVTM and CDR2 ANQGSEA.